Listed here are 22 T cell receptor beta chains from one sample, sequenced in a study of HIV-infected patients and healthy controls. All unsorted peripheral T cells were captured because whole blood was used without fractionation. cDNA was made from around 0.45 ug RNA using alpha and beta constant primers. Alpha and beta chain libraries were made separately by chain-specific third strand synthesis with multiplexing indices. MiXCR was run by TCRdb on the 5' RACE reads, yielding one entry per CDR3 protein. This sample has 6,000 or so distinct CDR3 sequences, with around 25% found just once. The sample here was blood, taken before antiretroviral therapy. All receptors derive from an adult with HIV infection.

This clonotype was recorded at least ten times. This chain uses TRBV6-5 with TRBJ1-3, with D uncertain. Germline V lookup: CDR1 MNHEY, CDR2 SVGAGI. CDR3 length: 11 amino acids. Deletions cut 6 bases from V and 3 bases from J, with 3 bases between. The CDR3 is CASRFGNTIYF. CDR3 sequence (DNA): TGTGCCAGCAGGTTTGGAAACACCATATATTTT.

This clonotype turned up a few times. The V and J genes are TRBV28 and TRBJ2-1, with TRBD1 matching over 7 bases. Germline V gene lookup returns CDR1 MDHEN and CDR2 SYDVKM. V lost 3 bases to trimming and J lost 3 bases; unmatched junction nucleotides: 5. The CDR3 length is 15 residues. CDR3 loop: CASSFPGQVYNEQFF. The DNA for the CDR3 is TGTGCCAGCAGTTTCCCCGGACAGGTCTACAATGAGCAGTTCTTC. Complete variable domain (other parts from reference TRBV28 and TRBJ2-1): DVKVTQSSRYLVKRTGEKVFLECVQDMDHENMFWYRQDPGLGLRLIYFSYDVKMKEKGDIPEGYSVSREKKERFSLILESASTNQTSMYLCASSFPGQVYNEQFFGPGTRLTVL.

This clonotype occurred many times. The rearrangement uses TRBV5-1 and TRBJ1-5, with D perhaps matching TRBD1 (5 bases). The V end was cut by 4 bases, the J end by 5 bases, with 10 bases between. Germline values: CDR1 SGHRS, CDR2 YFSETQ. The CDR3 length is 13 residues. The DNA for the CDR3 is TGCGCCAGCAGCCTGGGAGGGGATCAGCCCCAGCATTTT. Amino acid sequence: CASSLGGDQPQHF.

For this clonotype: Just one base apart from a much larger clone, this may be a read error. The V call is TRBV4-1, the J call TRBJ1-4; D gene ambiguous. Germline assignment: CDR1 MGHRA and CDR2 YSYEKL. The CDR3 consists of 14 residues. Trimming removed 4 bases from V and 6 bases from J, with 12 bases in between. DNA of the CDR3: TGCGCCAGCAGCCCTTCCACCGCGGATGAAAAACTGTTTTTT. Its translation: CASSPSTADEKLFF.

This rearrangement joins TRBV12-5 to TRBJ1-5, with a tentative D call TRBD1 (5 bases). The CDR3 runs to 16 residues. The V end lost 0 bases, the J end lost 3 bases, and 12 bases lay between the germline ends. Germline CDR1 is LGHNT and CDR2 is FRNRAP. DNA for the CDR3: TGTGCTAGTGGTTTGGTACTCGGCAGGGACAATCAGCCCCAGCATTTT. It codes for CASGLVLGRDNQPQHF.

This clonotype appeared many times. The chain carries TRBV20-1 and TRBJ2-7; TRBD2 matches at 9 bases. The trim removed 5 bases at V and 2 bases at J, leaving 1 base unmatched. The CDR3 has 12 amino acids. Germline lookup yields CDR1 DFQATT and CDR2 SNEGSKA (reference sequence). Written as DNA, the CDR3 is TGCAGTGCTGCTAGCGGGACCTACGAGCAGTACTTC. Protein product: CSAASGTYEQYF.

This clonotype qualifies as medium-sized. The chain carries TRBV19 and TRBJ1-2; no definite D call. The germline gives CDR1 LNHDA, CDR2 SQIVND (reference sequence). Deletions cut 8 bases from V and 4 bases from J, with 11 bases between. The CDR3 has 12 residues. DNA of the CDR3: TGTGCCAGTTCCGGTAGTAGCTATGGCTACACCTTC. It is translated as CASSGSSYGYTF.

The chain combines TRBV5-1 with TRBJ2-7; no reliable D call. V was pared by 0 bases and J by 2 bases, with 9 bases between. There are 14 residues in the CDR3. CDR1 and CDR2 from the germline V gene are SGHRS and YFSETQ. The CDR3 loop is CASSLVSLAYEQYF. The CDR3 nucleotides read TGCGCCAGCAGCTTGGTCTCTCTGGCCTACGAGCAGTACTTC.

Concerning this clonotype: A much more abundant neighbour one base away suggests this may be a read error. The rearrangement joins TRBV11-2 to TRBJ2-7; tentatively, D is TRBD1 or TRBD2 (6 bases each). V lost 4 bases, J lost 10 bases, and 20 bases lay in between. The CDR3 has 14 amino acids. The germline gives CDR1 SGHAT, CDR2 FQNNGV. The CDR3 DNA sequence: TGTGCCAGCAGCTCCTCGGACTCCGGGGGCGGTCAGTACTTC. The encoded protein is CASSSSDSGGGQYF.

This clonotype has just a few counts. The chain recombines TRBV10-1 with TRBJ2-7; D remains ambiguous. The ends were cut back, 8 bases at V and 3 bases at J, with 5 bases in the middle. Germline lookup yields CDR1 WNHNN and CDR2 SYGVQD (reference sequence). CDR3 size: 10 residues. In DNA, the CDR3 is TGCGCCAGCGGATACTACGAGCAGTACTTC. This codes for CASGYYEQYF.

This clonotype was observed once. A read error is possible here, since a much larger clone lies one base away. The chain is built from TRBV12-3 or TRBV12-4 and TRBJ1-1; D is ambiguous. CDR3 length: 13 amino acids. Trimming took 5 bases from V and 2 from J, leaving 9 bases between them. This CDR3 is CASSDEGNTEAFF. CDR3 nucleotides: TGTGCCAGCAGTGATGAGGGAAACACTGAAGCTTTCTTT.

This clonotype was detected a few times. The chain recombines TRBV7-6 with TRBJ1-1; D is perhaps TRBD1 (5 bases). The germline CDR1 and CDR2 sequences are SGHVS and FNYEAQ. V lost 5 bases, J lost 1 base, and 11 bases lay in between. The CDR3 covers 14 residues. The CDR3 DNA reads as TGTGCCAGCAGCGGTACAGGTGCGAACACTGAAGCTTTCTTT. The encoded protein is CASSGTGANTEAFF.

This rearrangement joins TRBV3-1 to TRBJ2-7; the D call may be TRBD1 or TRBD2 (5 bases each). This CDR3 spans 15 amino acids. CDR1 is LGHDT and CDR2 is YNNKEL in the germline V gene (reference sequence). V was trimmed by 4 bases and J by 0 bases, leaving 13 bases between them. CDR3 in DNA: TGTGCCAGCAGCCTAACGGGACGGTACTCCTACGAGCAGTACTTC. The encoded protein is CASSLTGRYSYEQYF.

This clonotype has just a few counts. This may arise from a read error, as a much more abundant clone is one base away. The genes are TRBV2 and TRBJ2-5; D may be TRBD2 (5 bases). The CDR3 is made up of 13 amino acids. CDR1 is SNHLY and CDR2 is FYNNEI in the germline V gene. CDR3 region: CASSELEGETKYF. In nucleotides, the CDR3 is TGTGCCAGCAGTGAACTAGAGGGAGAGACCAAGTACTTC. Variable domain in full (rest from reference TRBV2 and TRBJ2-5): EPEVTQTPSHQVTQMGQEVILRCVPISNHLYFYWYRQILGQKVEFLVSFYNNEISEKSEIFDDQFSVERPDGSNFTLKIRSTKLEDSAMYFCASSELEGETKYFGPGTRLLVL.

The sample holds a few counts of this clonotype. This chain uses TRBV7-3 with TRBJ1-6; the D is unclear. The CDR3 is 15 residues long. CDR1 and CDR2 (germline): SGHTA, FQGTGA. V shed 2 bases and J shed 1 base, with 6 bases lying between them. As DNA, the CDR3 is TGTGCCAGCAGCTTAGTGGGGTCCTATAATTCACCCCTCCACTTT. Encoded protein: CASSLVGSYNSPLHF.

A note on this clonotype: Relative to the germline gene, one junction end is altered; a read error may explain this. The chain couples TRBV10-3 to TRBJ1-5; D gene unclear. The CDR3 is 16 amino acids. Germline CDR1 reads ENHRY; CDR2 reads SYGVKD. CDR3 coding DNA: TGTGCCATCAGTGAGTGGGAGGGTGGGAGCAATCAGCCCAAGCATTTT. Its translation is CAISEWEGGSNQPKHF.

Note on this clonotype: Given a much more abundant clone one base away, this may be a read error. J is TRBJ2-1 and V is TRBV4-3, with D tentatively TRBD1 (6 bases). The CDR3 loop spans 15 amino acids. Trimming took off 4 bases at V and 8 bases at J, with 18 bases between the two ends. Germline V gives CDR1 LGHNA, CDR2 YSLEER. The CDR3 here is CASSRQASGGDEQFF. CDR3 nucleotides: TGCGCCAGCAGCCGCCAGGCCAGTGGGGGCGATGAGCAGTTCTTC.

In its sample, this clonotype ranks as medium-sized. V is TRBV6-5 and J is TRBJ1-1; TRBD1 is a possible D gene (5 bases). V dropped 6 bases and J dropped 4 bases, with 18 bases sitting between them. Per germline, CDR1 MNHEY and CDR2 SVGAGI. The CDR3 consists of 15 residues. The CDR3 here is CASSRTAGSSTEAFF. CDR3 nucleotides: TGTGCCAGCAGCCGGACGGCAGGGTCCAGCACTGAAGCTTTCTTT.

This clonotype was found many times. V usage is TRBV20-1 and J usage is TRBJ2-5; D remains unclear. This CDR3 spans 10 amino acids. Germline V lookup: CDR1 DFQATT, CDR2 SNEGSKA (reference sequence). V lost 5 bases to trimming and J lost 2 bases, with 3 bases between them. The CDR3 DNA follows: TGCAGTGCTCATCAAGAGACCCAGTACTTC. It codes for CSAHQETQYF.

This chain connects TRBV11-2 to TRBJ1-6; TRBD1 matches at 8 bases. This CDR3 region has 15 residues. Germline V gene lookup returns CDR1 SGHAT and CDR2 FQNNGV. V shed 4 bases, J shed 6 bases, and the junction held 5 bases outside the gene matches. CDR3 sequence: CASSSRDRRNSPLHF. CDR3 DNA sequence: TGTGCCAGCAGCTCGCGGGACAGGCGTAATTCACCCCTCCACTTT.

The chain has TRBV6-2 or TRBV6-3 and TRBJ2-5, with D possibly matching TRBD1 (5 bases). V was cut by 3 bases and J by 4 bases, with 15 bases left in between. CDR1 and CDR2 (germline): MNHEY, SVGEGT. CDR3 length: 15 residues. This chain's CDR3 is CASSYLTWGRETQYF. CDR3 DNA sequence: TGTGCCAGCAGTTATTTAACGTGGGGCAGAGAGACCCAGTACTTC.

This clonotype was recorded at least ten times. This chain connects TRBV10-1 to TRBJ2-3; tentative D call: TRBD2 (5 bases). The ends were cut back, 5 bases at V and 3 bases at J, with 12 bases in the middle. CDR3 length: 14 amino acids. CDR1 is WNHNN, CDR2 SYGVQD, per germline (reference sequence). CDR3 DNA sequence: TGCGCCAGCAGTTTCGGGGTCCCAACAGATACGCAGTATTTT. Protein product: CASSFGVPTDTQYF.